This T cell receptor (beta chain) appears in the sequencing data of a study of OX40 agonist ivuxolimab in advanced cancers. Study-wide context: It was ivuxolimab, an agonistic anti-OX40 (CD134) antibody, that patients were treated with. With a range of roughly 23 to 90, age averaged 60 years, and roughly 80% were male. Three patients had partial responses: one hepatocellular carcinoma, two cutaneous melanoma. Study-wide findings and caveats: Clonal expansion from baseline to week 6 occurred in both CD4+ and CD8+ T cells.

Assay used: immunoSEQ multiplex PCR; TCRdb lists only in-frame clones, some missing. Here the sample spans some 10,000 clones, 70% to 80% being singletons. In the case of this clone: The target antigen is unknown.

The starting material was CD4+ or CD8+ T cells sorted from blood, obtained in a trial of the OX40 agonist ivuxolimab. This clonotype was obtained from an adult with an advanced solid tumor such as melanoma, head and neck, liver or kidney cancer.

The chain's CDR3 is CASTLGEKLFF. The CDR3 nucleotides are TGTGCCAGCACCCTAGGTGAAAAACTGTTTTTT. The rearrangement joins TRBV25-1 to TRBJ1-4; D is ambiguous. Between the trimmed V and J ends, which lost 7 bases and 7 bases, there was a span of 7 bases. This CDR3 has 11 residues. CDR1 is MGHDK and CDR2 is SYGVNS in the germline V gene. Full variable domain (missing parts from reference TRBV25-1 and TRBJ1-4): EADIYQTPRYLVIGTGKKITLECSQTMGHDKMYWYQQDPGMELHLIHYSYGVNSTEKGDLSSESTVSRIRTEHFPLTLESARPSHTSQYLCASTLGEKLFFGSGTQLSVL.